This TCR beta chain was identified during a study of cytomegalovirus exposure and HLA in healthy donors. Study results and caveats: TCR beta V- and J-gene trimming was later associated with a missense DCLRE1C variant.

CDR1 and CDR2 from the germline V gene are SGHVS and FQNEAQ. This CDR3 is 16 amino acids long. The V gene lost 0 bases and the J gene lost 0 bases, with 12 bases spanning the gap. The PCR employed 60 Vbeta primers together with 13 Jbeta primers. The repertoire was sequenced with immunoSEQ multiplex PCR; TCRdb's copy has only in-frame clones and lacks some. The sample lists about 120,000 clones; about 15% were seen once. In this sample, this clone turned up a few times. Its antigen is unidentified. Source material: PBMCs. The gene calls are TRBV7-8 and TRBJ2-7; D may be TRBD1 (7 bases). The TCR sequence derives from a female donor in good health and CMV-seropositive. DNA for the CDR3: TGTGCCAGCAGCTTAGCGCGGGACAGTCCCTCCTACGAGCAGTACTTC. Its translation is CASSLARDSPSYEQYF.